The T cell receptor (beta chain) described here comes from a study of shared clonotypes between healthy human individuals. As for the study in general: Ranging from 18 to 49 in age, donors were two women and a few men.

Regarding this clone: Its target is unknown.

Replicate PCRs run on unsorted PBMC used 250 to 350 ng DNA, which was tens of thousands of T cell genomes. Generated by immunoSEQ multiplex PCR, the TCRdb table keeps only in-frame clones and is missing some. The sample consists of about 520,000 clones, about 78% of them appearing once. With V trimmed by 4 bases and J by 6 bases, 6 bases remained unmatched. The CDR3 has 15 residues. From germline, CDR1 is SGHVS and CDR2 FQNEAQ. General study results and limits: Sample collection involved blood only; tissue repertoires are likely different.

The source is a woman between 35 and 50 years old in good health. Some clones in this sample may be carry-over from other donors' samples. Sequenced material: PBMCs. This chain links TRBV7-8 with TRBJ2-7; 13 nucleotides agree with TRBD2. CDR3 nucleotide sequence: TGTGCCAGCAGCTCCGGGACTAGCGGGGCCCTCGAGCAGTACTTC. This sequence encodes CASSSGTSGALEQYF. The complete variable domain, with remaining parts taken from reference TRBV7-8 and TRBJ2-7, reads GAGVSQSPRYKVAKRGQDVALRCDPISGHVSLFWYQQALGQGPEFLTYFQNEAQLDKSGLPSDRFFAERPEGSVSTLKIQRTQQEDSAVYLCASSSGTSGALEQYFGPGTRLTVT.